In this sample, the clone carrying this T cell receptor (beta chain) turned up many times. TCRdb re-called the 5' RACE reads through MiXCR, storing one row per CDR3 protein. In the table there are about 200,000 distinct CDR3 sequences, 3.2% of which are singletons. This sample is part of a study of T cells after yellow fever vaccination. About the research overall: Fractions low in cell number were prepared with SMART-Seq v4 Ultra Low Input.

The TCR originated in a man aged 18-30 years who received the YFV17D yellow fever vaccine. Sample: CD4+ T cells sorted from PBMCs, taken 10 days after the yellow fever booster vaccination.

DNA of the CDR3: TGCAGTCCTTCAGGGCGGGGGACCAATACGCAGTATTTT. Its protein product is CSPSGRGTNTQYF. The J gene is TRBJ2-3, the V gene TRBV20-1; 7 positions match TRBD2. Trimming cost V 8 bases and J 7 bases; bases outside gene matches: 12. The CDR3 totals 13 residues. Germline assignment: CDR1 DFQATT and CDR2 SNEGSKA (reference sequence).